These 6 T cell receptor beta chains share one sample of origin, sequenced in a study of T cells in women clearing cervical HPV infection. Only in-frame clones appear in the TCRdb table, and some are missing; sequencing was by immunoSEQ multiplex PCR. In total, the table holds fewer than 50,000 clones. The sample consisted of blood buffy coat. The receptor source for this set is a woman between 18 and 70 years old with a cervical HPV16 infection that either progressed to CIN3+ or cleared (not recorded which).

Concerning this clone itself: Read data end 3 residues before the CDR3 end; the end is taken from the germline J gene. This sequence joins TRBV7-2 and TRBJ2-5; D is unclear. The CDR3 loop spans 14 amino acids. V dropped 0 bases and J dropped 4 bases, with 9 bases sitting between them. CDR1 is SGHTA and CDR2 is FQGNSA in the germline V gene. The CDR3 DNA, read in part, is TGTGCCAGCAGCTTAGCGTGGCCTCGAGAGACC. Protein product: CASSLAWPRET. The CDR3 in full is CASSLAWPRETQYF.

Details on this clone: The sequenced fragment ends 3 residues before the CDR3 boundary, so the rest is inferred from the germline J gene. The V call is TRBV2, the J call TRBJ2-2; D may be TRBD1 (6 bases). The CDR3 has 14 amino acids. V was clipped by 7 bases and J by 2 bases, with 11 bases between them. Germline loops: CDR1 SNHLY, CDR2 FYNNEI. The part of the CDR3 DNA that was read is TGTGCCAGCATCACAGGGTACAACACCGGGGAG. Its protein is CASITGYNTGE. The CDR3 reads in full as CASITGYNTGELFF.

As for this clone: The read comes to an end 3 residues before the CDR3 does, leaving the germline J gene to fill in the end. The chain joins TRBV5-1 to TRBJ2-1; tentative D call: TRBD2 (6 bases). Trimming took off 6 bases at V and 2 bases at J, with 12 bases between the two ends. The CDR3 totals 14 residues. CDR1 is SGHRS and CDR2 is YFSETQ in the germline V gene. The CDR3 DNA, read in part, is TGCGCCAGCACTTCGGGGGAAGCCTACAATGAG. The encoded protein is CASTSGEAYNE. The whole CDR3 protein reads CASTSGEAYNEQFF.

Details on this clone: The CDR3 end is not reached by the read, which stops 3 residues before it; the germline J gene fills it in. V gene TRBV5-4 combines with J gene TRBJ2-3; D is undetermined. Trimming stripped 3 bases from V and 1 base from J, with 6 bases between. This CDR3 is built from 13 residues. Germline V gene sequence: CDR1 SGHNT, CDR2 YYREEE (reference sequence). The CDR3 protein is CASSSSGTDTQYF. The CDR3 DNA, read in part, is TGTGCCAGCAGCTCCTCGGGCACAGATACG.

Worth noting for this clone: The read ends 3 residues before the CDR3 terminus; that terminus is restored from the germline J gene. V is TRBV5-4 and J is TRBJ1-6, with D possibly matching TRBD1 (6 bases). V was cut by 0 bases and J by 6 bases, with 13 bases left in between. This CDR3 region has 16 residues. Germline V gene sequence: CDR1 SGHNT, CDR2 YYREEE (reference sequence). CDR3 bases read: TGTGCCAGCAGCTTGGCACAGGGCACCCGTAATTCACCC. Translating it yields CASSLAQGTRNSP. The full CDR3 is CASSLAQGTRNSPLHF.

For this clone: The CDR3 end is not reached by the read, which stops 3 residues before it; the germline J gene fills it in. V usage is TRBV7-7 and J usage is TRBJ2-7; 8 nucleotides align to TRBD1. Germline V gene data show CDR1 as SSHAT and CDR2 as FNYEAQ (reference sequence). The CDR3 has 14 residues. Trimming at V came to 5 bases and at J to 3 bases, leaving 6 bases not matched to a gene. CDR3 protein: CASSPGQGLYEQYF. CDR3 bases read: TGTGCCAGCAGCCCAGGACAGGGTCTCTACGAG.